Following are 26 T cell receptor beta chains from one sample sequenced in a study of a mutant IDH1 vaccine in newly diagnosed glioma. Antigens for these TCRs are unknown. The table came from immunoSEQ multiplex PCR; TCRdb's copy has only in-frame clones and leaves some out. The data show over 75,000 clones, approximately 78% seen once. Time point defined: week 47, end of study. Every vaccination contained 300 ug of the mutant IDH1 20-mer peptide and was paired with topical imiquimod. The specimen was PBMCs, collected from a glioma patient whose treatment included an IDH1 peptide vaccine. The receptor set was obtained from a man aged 35-49 years with glioma.

The CDR3 spells CASSPLPMPSWDEQYF. The DNA for the CDR3 is TGTGCCAGCAGCCCACTCCCAATGCCCTCGTGGGACGAGCAGTACTTC. The V and J genes are TRBV7-3 and TRBJ2-7; no reliable D call. Germline assignment: CDR1 SGHTA and CDR2 FQGTGA. Trimming took 5 bases from V and 5 from J, leaving 22 bases between them. This CDR3 contains 16 residues.

The chain has TRBV27 and TRBJ2-3; 7 bases match TRBD1. Germline V gene data show CDR1 as MNHEY and CDR2 as SMNVEV (reference sequence). V lost 6 bases, J lost 4 bases, and 1 base stayed unmatched. The CDR3 runs 12 residues. The CDR3 DNA sequence: TGTGCCAGCAGAACAGGGGCAGATACGCAGTATTTT. As protein: CASRTGADTQYF.

V and J are TRBV6-5 and TRBJ2-7; D may be TRBD2 (5 bases). The CDR3 extends over 14 amino acids. Trimming took off 0 bases at V and 7 bases at J, with 13 bases between the two ends. CDR1 and CDR2 (germline): MNHEY, SVGAGI. For the CDR3, the DNA is TGTGCCAGCAGTTACTCTCGGGGAATTGGGGAGCAGTACTTC. This sequence encodes CASSYSRGIGEQYF.

The V call is TRBV18, the J call TRBJ2-1, with a weak D call TRBD1 (7 bases). V was pared by 4 bases and J by 2 bases, with 15 bases between. Germline-derived CDR1 and CDR2 are KGHSH and LQKENI. The CDR3 has 16 residues. The CDR3, as DNA: TGTGCCAGCTCACGACAAACAGGGGAGGCCTACAATGAGCAGTTCTTC. Its protein product is CASSRQTGEAYNEQFF.

The rearrangement uses TRBV27 and TRBJ2-1, with 7 bases that match TRBD2. Trimming at V came to 2 bases and at J to 2 bases, leaving 3 bases not matched to a gene. Germline CDR1 is MNHEY and CDR2 is SMNVEV (reference sequence). This CDR3 has 15 residues. CDR3 in amino acids: CASSLGGSTYNEQFF. The CDR3 coding sequence is TGTGCCAGCAGTTTAGGCGGGAGCACCTACAATGAGCAGTTCTTC.

The V call is TRBV10-2, the J call TRBJ1-3; no clear D gene. Germline V lookup: CDR1 WSHSY, CDR2 SAAADI. Trimming pared 4 bases from V and 0 bases from J, leaving 10 bases between. CDR3 size: 15 residues. Here the CDR3 DNA reads TGCGCCAGCAGTGGGACGGGTTACTCTGGAAACACCATATATTTT. It translates to CASSGTGYSGNTIYF.

The J gene is TRBJ1-1, the V gene TRBV28; no firm D call. Germline CDR1 is MDHEN and CDR2 is SYDVKM. CDR3 length equals 14 residues. V shed 4 bases and J shed 3 bases, with 12 bases lying between them. CDR3 DNA sequence: TGTGCCAGCAGTTCCTATATCGTCCACACTGAAGCTTTCTTT. This codes for CASSSYIVHTEAFF.

The CDR3 protein is CASSPLAGDLQETQYF. CDR3 nucleotide sequence: TGTGCCAGCTCACCACTAGCGGGAGACCTCCAAGAGACCCAGTACTTC. The rearrangement joins TRBV18 to TRBJ2-5; TRBD2 matches at 9 bases. V shed 1 base, J shed 1 base, and the junction held 4 bases outside the gene matches. CDR1 KGHSH and CDR2 LQKENI come from the germline V gene. CDR3 size: 16 residues.

The gene calls are TRBV5-1 and TRBJ2-7; TRBD2 matches at 11 bases. This CDR3 has 16 residues. Losses at the gene ends were 0 bases for V and 2 bases for J; bases not matched to a gene: 4. Germline values: CDR1 SGHRS, CDR2 YFSETQ. CDR3 bases: TGCGCCAGCAGCTTGGGGGGGACTAGCGGAGCCTACGAGCAGTACTTC. This sequence encodes CASSLGGTSGAYEQYF.

This clone turned up a few times. This sequence joins TRBV2 and TRBJ1-6, with D unresolved. CDR3 length: 13 amino acids. V shed 3 bases and J shed 9 bases, with 9 bases lying between them. CDR1 is SNHLY, CDR2 FYNNEI, per germline. The CDR3 DNA sequence: TGTGCCAGCAGTGAGGAAGGACTTTCACCCCTCCACTTT. Translating it yields CASSEEGLSPLHF.

This clone was seen a single time. The V and J genes are TRBV27 and TRBJ2-2, with no clear D. The V and J ends lost 4 bases and 1 base respectively, with 16 bases between them. This CDR3 contains 17 residues. In germline, CDR1 is MNHEY, CDR2 SMNVEV (reference sequence). CDR3 residues: CASSSPFMALNTGELFF. CDR3 DNA sequence: TGTGCCAGCAGTTCACCGTTCATGGCTCTGAACACCGGGGAGCTGTTTTTT.

This rearrangement joins TRBV29-1 to TRBJ2-1; D uncertain. The CDR3 runs to 13 residues. CDR1 is SQVTM and CDR2 is ANQGSEA in the germline V gene. With 2 bases removed from V and 4 bases from J, the gap between germline ends came to 9 bases. CDR3 in amino acids: CSVESRMYNEQFF. The CDR3, as DNA: TGCAGCGTTGAAAGTCGCATGTACAATGAGCAGTTCTTC.

This clone was seen once. This sequence joins TRBV2 and TRBJ2-5; D assignment may be TRBD1 or TRBD2 (5 bases each). Germline V lookup: CDR1 SNHLY, CDR2 FYNNEI. The CDR3 is 13 residues long. V lost 4 bases, J lost 5 bases, and 11 bases lay in between. The CDR3 loop is CASSVEGWETQYF. The DNA of the CDR3 is TGTGCCAGCAGTGTTGAGGGGTGGGAGACCCAGTACTTC.

The chain links TRBV18 to TRBJ1-6; 9 bases align to TRBD1. This CDR3 has 17 residues. CDR1 KGHSH and CDR2 LQKENI come from the germline V gene. V gave up 3 bases and J gave up 5 bases; unmatched junction bases: 8. CDR3 region: CASSPAGTGFNNSPLHF. DNA for the CDR3: TGTGCCAGCTCACCCGCGGGGACAGGGTTTAATAATTCACCCCTCCACTTT.

The chain combines TRBV29-1 with TRBJ2-7; 12 bases align to TRBD2. CDR3 length: 17 residues. V lost 1 base and J lost 2; bases outside the gene matches: 9. Germline values: CDR1 SQVTM, CDR2 ANQGSEA. Written as DNA, the CDR3 is TGCAGCGTTGAAGGTCCCTCCCTAGCGGGAGGGGCCTACGAGCAGTACTTC. Its translation: CSVEGPSLAGGAYEQYF.

The chain carries TRBV4-3 and TRBJ2-2; no reliable D call. V lost 0 bases and J lost 6, with 11 bases in between. Germline lookup yields CDR1 LGHNA and CDR2 YSLEER. The CDR3 is made up of 15 amino acids. The chain's CDR3 is CASSQDPWWAGELFF. The CDR3 DNA sequence: TGCGCCAGCAGCCAAGACCCCTGGTGGGCCGGGGAGCTGTTTTTT.

The V gene is TRBV18, the J gene TRBJ1-4, with no clear D. V gave up 6 bases and J gave up 0 bases, with 8 bases separating them. CDR3 length: 14 residues. The germline gives CDR1 KGHSH, CDR2 LQKENI. The CDR3 region has the DNA TGTGCCAGCTCCCTCCGTGCAACTAATGAAAAACTGTTTTTT. Encoded protein: CASSLRATNEKLFF.

This clone was detected only once. J is TRBJ2-5 and V is TRBV19; a weak D match, TRBD2 (5 bases). CDR1 is LNHDA and CDR2 is SQIVND in the germline V gene (reference sequence). The CDR3 covers 12 residues. V lost 4 bases and J 8 bases, leaving 11 bases between the germline ends. The CDR3, as DNA: TGTGCCAGTAGTACCCCCGGAGGAACCCAGTACTTC. It encodes CASSTPGGTQYF. Together with reference TRBV19 and TRBJ2-5, the CDR3 gives the full variable domain: DGGITQSPKYLFRKEGQNVTLSCEQNLNHDAMYWYRQDPGQGLRLIYYSQIVNDFQKGDIAEGYSVSREKKESFPLTVTSAQKNPTAFYLCASSTPGGTQYFGPGTRLLVL.

The chain combines TRBV29-1 with TRBJ2-7, with 9 bases lining up with TRBD1. The CDR3 runs to 14 residues. The ends lost 2 bases at V and 2 bases at J; junction bases unmatched: 4. Germline CDR1 reads SQVTM; CDR2 reads ANQGSEA. The CDR3 sequence: CSVEPGDRAYEQYF. Here the CDR3 DNA reads TGCAGCGTTGAACCCGGGGACAGGGCCTACGAGCAGTACTTC.

This clone was recorded a few times. The CDR3: CASDRGNTEAFF. In DNA, the CDR3 is TGTGCCAGCGACAGGGGAAACACTGAAGCTTTCTTT. The gene calls are TRBV19 and TRBJ1-1; 8 bases match TRBD1. With V trimmed by 9 bases and J by 2 bases, 2 bases remained unmatched. The germline V gene has CDR1 LNHDA and CDR2 SQIVND (reference sequence). The CDR3 spans 12 residues.

This clone was counted only a few times. This rearrangement joins TRBV9 to TRBJ2-3; D gene unclear. This CDR3 has 14 amino acids. V lost 0 bases and J lost 2, with 7 bases in between. CDR1 and CDR2 from the germline V gene are SGDLS and YYNGEE. Written as DNA, the CDR3 is TGTGCCAGCAGCGTAGATAGGAACACAGATACGCAGTATTTT. Translated: CASSVDRNTDTQYF. Full variable domain (rest looked up from reference TRBV9 and TRBJ2-3): DSGVTQTPKHLITATGQRVTLRCSPRSGDLSVYWYQQSLDQGLQFLIQYYNGEERAKGNILERFSAQQFPDLHSELNLSSLELGDSALYFCASSVDRNTDTQYFGPGTRLTVL.

V gene TRBV7-9 combines with J gene TRBJ2-7; D not certain. This CDR3 has 15 residues. Trimming removed 1 base at V and 5 bases at J, with 15 bases between. Per the germline V gene, CDR1 is SEHNR and CDR2 is FQNEAQ (reference sequence). The CDR3 DNA is TGTGCCAGCAGCTTAGGTAAGCCTGGGGTCCACGAGCAGTACTTC. The encoded protein is CASSLGKPGVHEQYF.

This clone was seen a handful of times. As DNA, the CDR3 is TGCGCCAGCAGTTTAAACACGGGAGGCACTGAAGCTTTCTTT. Its protein product is CASSLNTGGTEAFF. J is TRBJ1-1 and V is TRBV4-3; no reliable D call. Germline CDR1 is LGHNA and CDR2 is YSLEER. This CDR3 has 14 amino acids. V was shortened by 6 bases and J by 4 bases, with 15 bases between the two germline ends.

The CDR3 DNA is TGTGCCAGCCAAGTGGGGGGCTCCTATAATTCACCCCTCCACTTT. Translating gives CASQVGGSYNSPLHF. The V call is TRBV9, the J call TRBJ1-6; tentative D call: TRBD1 (5 bases). This CDR3 is built from 15 residues. V shed 7 bases and J shed 0 bases, with 11 bases lying between them. Germline CDR1 and CDR2: SGDLS and YYNGEE.

This chain joins TRBV5-1 and TRBJ2-1, with D perhaps matching TRBD2 (5 bases). Germline lookup yields CDR1 SGHRS and CDR2 YFSETQ. V was pared by 0 bases and J by 0 bases, with 7 bases between. CDR3 size: 15 residues. The CDR3 nucleotides read TGCGCCAGCAGCTTGGGAGGGAACTCCTACAATGAGCAGTTCTTC. Amino acid sequence: CASSLGGNSYNEQFF.

The chain links TRBV15 to TRBJ1-3; D may be TRBD1 (5 bases). V was clipped by 5 bases and J by 5 bases, with 13 bases between them. Germline V lookup: CDR1 LNHNV, CDR2 YYDKDF (reference sequence). CDR3 size: 14 residues. Here the CDR3 reads CATSETAGRNTIYF. CDR3 nucleotide sequence: TGTGCCACCAGCGAGACTGCAGGGAGAAACACCATATATTTT.